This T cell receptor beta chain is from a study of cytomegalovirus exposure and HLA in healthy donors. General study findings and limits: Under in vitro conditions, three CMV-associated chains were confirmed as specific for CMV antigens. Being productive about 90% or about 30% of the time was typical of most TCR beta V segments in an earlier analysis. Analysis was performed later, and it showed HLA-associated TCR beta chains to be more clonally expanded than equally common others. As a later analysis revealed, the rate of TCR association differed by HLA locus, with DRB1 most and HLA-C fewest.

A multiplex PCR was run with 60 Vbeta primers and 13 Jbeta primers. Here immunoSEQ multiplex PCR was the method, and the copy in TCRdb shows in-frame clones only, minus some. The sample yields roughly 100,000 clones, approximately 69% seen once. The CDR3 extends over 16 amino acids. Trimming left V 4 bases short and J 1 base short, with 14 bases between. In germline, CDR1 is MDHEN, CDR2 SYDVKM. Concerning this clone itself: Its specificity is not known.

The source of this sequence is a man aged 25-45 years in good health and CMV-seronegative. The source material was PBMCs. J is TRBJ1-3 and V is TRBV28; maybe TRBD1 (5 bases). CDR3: CASSSPGAGSGNTIYF. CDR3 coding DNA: TGTGCCAGCAGTTCCCCTGGGGCGGGATCTGGAAACACCATATATTTT.